The clone carrying this T cell receptor beta chain was observed at least ten times. These data belong to a study of T cell clonality in common variable immunodeficiency. TCRdb's table, derived via immunoSEQ multiplex PCR, lists solely in-frame clones and lacks some. The repertoire consists of approximately 57,000 clones, none detected only once. The receptor comes from a person aged 18 to 75 in good health. The sample taken for sequencing was peripheral blood mononuclear cells.

The DNA read from the CDR3 is TGTGCCAGCAGCCAAGGACAGGGTGAAAAA. Protein sequence: CASSQGQGEK. The complete CDR3 sequence is CASSQGQGEKLFF. This chain links TRBV7-8 with TRBJ1-4, with TRBD1 matching over 8 bases. With the read ending 3 residues before the CDR3 end, the germline J gene is used to fill in that end. Per germline, CDR1 SGHVS and CDR2 FQNEAQ. V trimming: 5 bases; J trimming: 7 bases; junction bases outside the gene matches: 3. The CDR3 spans 13 residues. The full variable domain, with the rest looked up from reference TRBV7-8 and TRBJ1-4, is GAGVSQSPRYKVAKRGQDVALRCDPISGHVSLFWYQQALGQGPEFLTYFQNEAQLDKSGLPSDRFFAERPEGSVSTLKIQRTQQEDSAVYLCASSQGQGEKLFFGSGTQLSVL.